This is a list of T cell receptor beta chains from one sample in a study of T cell responses to AZD1222 COVID-19 vaccine. The method was immunoSEQ multiplex PCR; TCRdb's version includes in-frame clones alone and lacks a portion of them. The data contain about 150,000 clones, approximately 94% of them singletons. This sample comprised peripheral blood, obtained on day 0 of AZD1222 vaccination. The receptors come from an adult in good health. CDR3s include the opening cysteine and the closing phenylalanine or tryptophan. The D gene is left open where the match is weak.

d_call v_call cdr3_aa
TRBD1 TRBV6-5 CASKIQGITEAFF
NA TRBV5-6 CASSPRENNEQFF
NA TRBV11-3 CASSYRGSAYNEQFF
NA TRBV7-8 CASSLVRTPLDGYTF
NA TRBV11-2 CASSSVTGRGETQYF
NA TRBV2 CASSDPNLNTEAFF
TRBD2 TRBV9 CASSVDGGVRYEQYF
NA TRBV7-3 CASSPGGGTGELFF
TRBD1 TRBV10-2 CASGDGQGAFNYGYTF
TRBD1 TRBV5-5 CASSLGTDNYGYTF
NA TRBV9 CASRGQSNEQFF
NA TRBV5-1 CASSLGAGASSGNTIYF
NA TRBV7-9 CASSLEESAFF
NA TRBV19 CASNNRRTFNTEAFF
TRBD1 TRBV11-2 CASSLARQGIRTEAFF
NA TRBV1 CTSRPTGVGTEAFF
NA TRBV19 CASSAPGVMSNQPQHF
NA TRBV10-3 CAISESYWGGTEAFF
NA TRBV6-5 CASSLGPDDRYGYTF
NA TRBV5-6 CASSWQGTYEQYF
NA TRBV2 CASSLNRQFNSPLHF
TRBD1 TRBV6-1 CASRPGTGGHWFF
TRBD2 TRBV6-5 CASRPTAGVTHEQYF
NA TRBV7-9 CASSLRGAGNTEAFF
NA TRBV2 CASIHGGTGKNTEAFF
NA TRBV10-3 CAITGASNQPQHF
NA TRBV27 CASSLSRRTNSPLHF
NA TRBV19 CASRPGAYGYTF
NA TRBV5-1 CASSFDGSGNTIYF
NA TRBV5-6 CASSLAGAGPNTGELFF
NA TRBV9 CASSPRSPGGTQYF
NA TRBV15 CATSSARSGSPLHF
TRBD1 TRBV2 CASDRVGPWENTEAFF
NA TRBV7-6 CASSLGASVYNEQFF
NA TRBV4-2 CASSQDLPGGRTQYF
NA TRBV6-5 CASSPRTDYYGYTF
NA TRBV5-8 CASSRRGLGTDTQYF
NA TRBV7-9 CASSLKGGNGNIQYF
TRBD1 TRBV18 CASSPPRGQAPYEQYF
TRBD2 TRBV7-3 CASSSSGGGFTDTQYF
NA TRBV2 CASSARAGRNTEAFF
NA TRBV6-4 CASSVQASPRYGYTF
NA TRBV7-9 CASSLGTIATNEKLFF
TRBD2 TRBV5-1 CASSMHPTGTSGNTGELFF
NA TRBV25-1 CASSDIAYEQYF
TRBD2 TRBV18 CASSPRGLIYGGQFF
NA TRBV12-3/TRBV12-4 CASSPLRAEAFF
TRBD2 TRBV3-1/TRBV3-2 CASSLLAGEVGQFF
NA TRBV3-1/TRBV3-2 CASSQALYGGGSTDTQYF
TRBD2 TRBV5-8 CASSLVLAGGQVNEQFF
NA TRBV5-1 CASSFGTPGNTIYF
NA TRBV7-9 CASSLKDSGSDTEAFF
TRBD2 TRBV6-2/TRBV6-3 CASSYPRTSGSSYNEQFF
TRBD2 TRBV7-6 CASSRTSGSSYEQYF
NA TRBV9 CASSDDLNTGELFF
NA TRBV18 CASSLNRDMNTEAFF
NA TRBV19 CASTGRRLEAFF
NA TRBV6-4 CASSDSFLAGEGLYGYTF
NA TRBV3-1/TRBV3-2 CASSPRQREAFF